This T cell receptor beta chain stems from a study of cytomegalovirus exposure and HLA in healthy donors. The CDR3 loop spans 13 amino acids. V shed 11 bases and J 10 bases; nucleotides not matched to a gene: 8. Germline V lookup: CDR1 WNHNN, CDR2 SYGVQD (reference sequence). In the PCR, 60 Vbeta and 13 Jbeta primers were used. Repertoires were generated with immunoSEQ multiplex PCR, while TCRdb's copy carries only in-frame clones and drops some. The sample has roughly 200,000 clones; around three quarters are singletons. The material sequenced was PBMCs. The V and J genes are TRBV10-1 and TRBJ2-1; TRBD2 agrees at 13 bases. The sequence came from a man aged 35-49 years in good health and CMV-seronegative. The CDR3 loop is CAFLGLAGFEQFF. The DNA for the CDR3 is TGCGCCTTTCTGGGACTAGCGGGATTCGAGCAGTTCTTC.